This T cell receptor beta chain was observed in a study of cytomegalovirus exposure and HLA in healthy donors. TCRdb's copy holds only in-frame clones and misses some; the assay was immunoSEQ multiplex PCR. The table includes some 200,000 clones, about 86% detected once. CDR3 length: 14 amino acids. Trimming pared 6 bases from V and 3 bases from J, leaving 15 bases between. Germline loops: CDR1 ENHRY, CDR2 SYGVKD. Sequenced input: PBMCs. The V call is TRBV10-3, the J call TRBJ2-7, with D tentatively TRBD1 (5 bases). This clonotype was sampled from a woman under 30 in good health and CMV-seropositive. The CDR3 here is CAIRDSDSLYEQYF. In DNA, the CDR3 is TGTGCCATCAGGGATTCAGACAGCCTCTACGAGCAGTACTTC.